This T cell receptor (beta chain) is from a study of blood T cell repertoires in COVID-19. The wider study: Sites across the United States, Italy and Spain contributed samples from acute and convalescent COVID-19.

Only in-frame clones appear in the TCRdb table, and some are missing; sequencing was by immunoSEQ multiplex PCR. The table lists fewer than 45,000 clones, about 80% of them singletons, with about 20% in the top ten. Trimming at V came to 5 bases and at J to 3 bases, leaving 7 bases not matched to a gene. This CDR3 contains 15 residues. Germline V lookup: CDR1 SGHVS, CDR2 FQNEAQ. V and J are TRBV7-8 and TRBJ1-3; 7 positions agree with TRBD1. What was sequenced was peripheral blood. The source of this sequence is a man between 65 and 85 years old with acute or convalescent COVID-19. The CDR3, as DNA: TGTGCCAGCAGCCGAGGGGGCTCTGGTGGAAACACCATATATTTT. Translating gives CASSRGGSGGNTIYF.